This note documents a single TCR beta chain sequence. There are 15 residues in the CDR3. Germline assignment: CDR1 MDHEN and CDR2 SYDVKM. With 5 bases clipped from V and 6 bases from J, the junction kept 8 bases outside the gene matches. This specimen comes from a study of blood T cell repertoires in COVID-19. Study information: The study drew acute and convalescent COVID-19 samples from the United States, Italy and Spain. Nucleic acid was either cDNA or gDNA, and it came from T cells, B-cell-depleted T cells, or PBMCs.

Original analysis: It was from reference gene primer amplification that nucleated cell counts were estimated. Method: immunoSEQ multiplex PCR; TCRdb's copy keeps in-frame clones and lacks some. That table gives V, J and clone size, and the DNA gave D and trimming. Here the sample spans approximately 150,000 clones, 87% being singletons. The sequenced material came from peripheral blood. The chain combines TRBV28 with TRBJ2-2; 8 nucleotides agree with TRBD1. The clonotype was recovered from a human donor in a cohort sampled during active COVID-19. The CDR3 protein is CASSNQGARAGELFF. In DNA, the CDR3 is TGTGCCAGCAGTAATCAGGGGGCGCGGGCCGGGGAGCTGTTTTTT.